These 16 T cell receptor beta chains were sequenced from one sample in a study of T-cell reconstitution after alpha-beta-depleted transplantation in children. Unique molecular identifiers were used in preparing the TCRbeta library. TCRdb re-derived calls from the PCR reads in MiXCR, one entry per CDR3 protein. Here the sample spans approximately 400,000 distinct CDR3 sequences, under 20% being singletons. The sequencing used PBMCs, mostly from graft donor cells, collected 360 days after TCRalphabeta/CD19-depleted stem cell transplant. The receptors come from a boy younger than two who had a stem cell transplant for Wiskott-Aldrich syndrome, so the T cells may come from the graft donor.

The V call is TRBV7-2, the J call TRBJ2-1; D possibly corresponds to TRBD1 (5 bases). The germline V gene has CDR1 SGHTA and CDR2 FQGNSA. This CDR3 has 15 residues. Trimming cost V 2 bases and J 7 bases, with 15 bases left between them. As DNA, the CDR3 is TGTGCCAGCAGCTTATCGCCCAGGGTTCAGAATGAGCAGTTCTTC. Translating gives CASSLSPRVQNEQFF.

This clonotype was picked up a small number of times. The V and J genes are TRBV4-2 and TRBJ2-1; 8 bases agree with TRBD1. Trimming cost V 3 bases and J 0 bases; bases outside gene matches: 13. CDR1 and CDR2 (germline): LGHNA, YNFKEQ. The CDR3 is made up of 19 amino acids. Here the CDR3 DNA reads TGTGCCAGCAGCCAGGGAGCATCTCGCACAGGGGGCTCCTACAATGAGCAGTTCTTC. This translates into CASSQGASRTGGSYNEQFF.

This clonotype was found a few times. The chain has TRBV6-5 and TRBJ2-1; D gene unclear. Deletions cut 2 bases from V and 10 bases from J, with 21 bases between. Germline lookup yields CDR1 MNHEY and CDR2 SVGAGI. CDR3 length: 16 residues. For the CDR3, the DNA is TGTGCCAGCAGTTACGTACCGCTTGCCCCCTGGGCGGAGCAGTTCTTC. Translating it yields CASSYVPLAPWAEQFF.

This clonotype was recorded at least ten times. The chain joins TRBV18 to TRBJ2-6; 9 bases fit TRBD1. V shed 4 bases and J 0 bases; nucleotides not matched to a gene: 7. The germline CDR1 and CDR2 sequences are KGHSH and LQKENI. The CDR3 contains 18 residues. In DNA, the CDR3 is TGTGCCAGCTCACTACCGGGACAGGGACACTCTGGGGCCAACGTCCTGACTTTC. It codes for CASSLPGQGHSGANVLTF.

J is TRBJ1-3 and V is TRBV6-5, with D tentatively TRBD1 (6 bases). This CDR3 spans 15 amino acids. Trimming pared 0 bases from V and 4 bases from J, leaving 10 bases between. Looked up from germline, CDR1 is MNHEY and CDR2 is SVGAGI. The chain's CDR3 is CASSYSSGVGNTIYF. The CDR3 bases are TGTGCCAGCAGTTACTCATCAGGGGTCGGAAACACCATATATTTT.

This clonotype was found many times. The chain couples TRBV5-1 to TRBJ2-1; 9 nucleotides match TRBD1. The ends lost 3 bases at V and 3 bases at J; junction bases unmatched: 4. Germline-derived CDR1 and CDR2 are SGHRS and YFSETQ. This CDR3 comprises 15 residues. CDR3 amino acids: CASSSWTGVYNEQFF. CDR3 coding DNA: TGCGCCAGCAGCTCTTGGACAGGGGTCTACAATGAGCAGTTCTTC.

Only a few counts were recorded for this clonotype. This rearrangement joins TRBV6-5 to TRBJ1-2, with a possible D match to TRBD1 (5 bases). Germline assignment: CDR1 MNHEY and CDR2 SVGAGI. This CDR3 is built from 12 residues. V lost 5 bases, J lost 7 bases, and 11 bases lay in between. CDR3 region: CASSRPGFGYTF. CDR3 sequence (DNA): TGTGCCAGCAGTAGGCCAGGGTTTGGCTACACCTTC.

This clonotype was picked up a small number of times. The chain is built from TRBV7-8 and TRBJ1-4, with D maybe TRBD1 (6 bases). Germline V gene lookup returns CDR1 SGHVS and CDR2 FQNEAQ. Deletions cut 5 bases from V and 8 bases from J, with 15 bases between. This CDR3 is built from 14 residues. CDR3 region: CASSHGQPGEKLFF. Here the CDR3 DNA reads TGTGCCAGCAGCCACGGACAGCCCGGAGAAAAACTGTTTTTT.

This clonotype was seen a handful of times. This chain connects TRBV3-1 to TRBJ2-5; D not resolved. V shed 3 bases and J shed 6 bases, with 20 bases lying between them. Germline V lookup: CDR1 LGHDT, CDR2 YNNKEL (reference sequence). This CDR3 has 16 amino acids. CDR3 sequence: CASSHRPLGPMKTQYF. The CDR3 coding sequence is TGTGCCAGCAGCCACCGACCCCTGGGCCCAATGAAGACCCAGTACTTC.

This clonotype was seen more than once but under ten times. CDR3 DNA: TGTGCCATCAGTGGGACTCAGGGGGCAGATACGCAGTATTTT. Translated, it gives CAISGTQGADTQYF. The J gene is TRBJ2-3, the V gene TRBV10-3; 7 bases line up with TRBD1. In germline, CDR1 is ENHRY, CDR2 SYGVKD. V shed 4 bases and J 4 bases; nucleotides not matched to a gene: 5. CDR3 size: 14 residues.

The genes are TRBV13 and TRBJ2-3; D tentatively reads TRBD1 or TRBD2 (5 bases each). The V end lost 5 bases, the J end lost 1 base, and 13 bases lay between the germline ends. This CDR3 region has 15 residues. Germline-derived CDR1 and CDR2 are PRHDT and FYEKMQ (reference sequence). The CDR3: CASSPGPRGTDTQYF. CDR3 nucleotide sequence: TGTGCCAGCAGCCCGGGACCACGGGGCACAGATACGCAGTATTTT.

This sequence joins TRBV7-2 and TRBJ1-6; 8 bases line up with TRBD1. Unmatched junction bases numbered 10, after V lost 5 bases and J lost 7 bases. The CDR3 is made up of 16 amino acids. Germline CDR1 reads SGHTA; CDR2 reads FQGNSA. This CDR3 is CASSPFEAGGNSPLHF. The CDR3 nucleotides read TGTGCCAGCAGCCCTTTTGAGGCAGGGGGCAATTCACCCCTCCACTTT. The full variable domain, in which reference TRBV7-2 and TRBJ1-6 provide the parts outside the CDR3, is GAGVSQSPSNKVTEKGKDVELRCDPISGHTALYWYRQSLGQGLEFLIYFQGNSAPDKSGLPSDRFSAERTGGSVSTLTIQRTQQEDSAVYLCASSPFEAGGNSPLHFGNGTRLTVT.

This chain links TRBV6-5 with TRBJ2-3; 7 bases are shared with TRBD1. V shed 0 bases, J shed 5 bases, and the junction held 5 bases outside the gene matches. The CDR3 spans 15 residues. The germline V gene has CDR1 MNHEY and CDR2 SVGAGI. The CDR3 sequence: CASSYSGSGGDTQYF. In DNA, the CDR3 is TGTGCCAGCAGTTACTCCGGGTCAGGGGGAGATACGCAGTATTTT.

V and J are TRBV3-1 and TRBJ2-1; D is possibly TRBD1 or TRBD2 (5 bases each). This CDR3 region has 18 residues. The germline V and J ends were trimmed by 2 bases and 7 bases, with 24 bases remaining between them. From germline, CDR1 is LGHDT and CDR2 YNNKEL (reference sequence). The CDR3 sequence: CASSQTTGRDLQRNEQFF. The CDR3 coding sequence is TGTGCCAGCAGCCAAACGACGGGCCGGGACCTCCAGAGGAATGAGCAGTTCTTC.

This clonotype has ten or more counts. This rearrangement joins TRBV7-8 to TRBJ1-5, with D maybe TRBD1 (6 bases). From germline, CDR1 is SGHVS and CDR2 FQNEAQ. V was clipped by 4 bases and J by 5 bases, with 12 bases between them. The CDR3 has 14 amino acids. The CDR3, as DNA: TGTGCCAGCAGCTACAGGGTTAAGGATCAGCCCCAGCATTTT. Residues: CASSYRVKDQPQHF.

V and J are TRBV5-1 and TRBJ2-2; D uncertain. The CDR3 contains 15 residues. Germline V CDR1 and CDR2: SGHRS, YFSETQ. The V end was cut by 1 base, the J end by 3 bases, with 10 bases between. DNA of the CDR3: TGCGCCAGCAGCTTGCTTCGGACCGACACCGGGGAGCTGTTTTTT. Amino acid sequence: CASSLLRTDTGELFF.